The 14 T cell receptor beta chains given below trace back to one sample, sequenced in a study of blood T cell repertoires in COVID-19 (dated by TCRdb to about 2020). The library was made by the immunoSEQ multiplex PCR assay. Sourced from immuneACCESS, this table was stored by TCRdb with only in-frame sequences that have V and J called. A share of the clones is absent; for the studies checked, an unresolved V gene accounts for under half, and the remainder has no known explanation. The sample contains under 300,000 clones, 85% to 90% of them found a single time. The ten largest clonotypes hold more than 1.5% of the sample. The specimen was PBMCs or T cells enriched from blood (not recorded which). These receptors all stem from a woman aged 60 to 75 who had recovered from COVID-19.

The chain employs TRBV30 and TRBJ1-1, with D possibly matching TRBD1 (5 bases). Germline V gene data show CDR1 as GTSNPN and CDR2 as SVGIG (reference sequence). V lost 5 bases, J lost 3 bases, and 7 bases lay in between. The CDR3 length is 11 residues. The CDR3: CAWDRHTEAFF. The CDR3, as DNA: TGTGCCTGGGACAGACACACTGAAGCTTTCTTT.

This clone has just a few counts. The gene calls are TRBV28 and TRBJ2-7; maybe TRBD1 (5 bases). V lost 9 bases and J lost 0, with 12 bases in between. CDR3 length equals 13 residues. CDR1 is MDHEN and CDR2 is SYDVKM in the germline V gene. The CDR3: CASRTRSSYEQYF. In nucleotides, the CDR3 is TGTGCCAGTAGGACACGCAGCTCCTACGAGCAGTACTTC.

This chain uses TRBV7-2 with TRBJ2-1; D gene uncertain. The germline V and J ends were trimmed by 4 bases and 8 bases, with 18 bases remaining between them. The V gene's germline CDR1 is SGHTA and CDR2 FQGNSA. The CDR3 runs to 15 residues. CDR3 residues: CASSSPARNLYEQFF. CDR3 coding DNA: TGTGCCAGCAGCTCCCCGGCTAGAAATCTCTATGAGCAGTTCTTC.

Only one count was recorded for this clone. The chain employs TRBV28 and TRBJ1-4; D might be TRBD1 (6 bases). CDR1 and CDR2 (germline): MDHEN, SYDVKM. The CDR3 loop spans 13 amino acids. The germline V and J ends were trimmed by 10 bases and 10 bases, with 19 bases remaining between them. Written as DNA, the CDR3 is TGTGCCACCCACGTCTTACAGGGTGGAAAACTGTTTTTT. Residues: CATHVLQGGKLFF.

The chain joins TRBV6-1 to TRBJ1-2, with a possible D match to TRBD1 (6 bases). With 3 bases removed from V and 2 bases from J, the gap between germline ends came to 10 bases. There are 14 residues in the CDR3. Germline V gives CDR1 MNHNS, CDR2 SASEGT. Here the CDR3 DNA reads TGTGCCAGCAGTGAGTCAGGGACAAACTATGGCTACACCTTC. Translation gives CASSESGTNYGYTF.

The CDR3 DNA reads TGTGCCAGCCACGTGAGAGGTGTGAACACTGAAGCTTTCTTT. It yields the protein CASHVRGVNTEAFF. The V and J genes are TRBV19 and TRBJ1-1; D remains ambiguous. V dropped 9 bases and J dropped 0 bases, with 14 bases sitting between them. The CDR3 covers 14 residues. Germline CDR1 is LNHDA and CDR2 is SQIVND (reference sequence). The complete variable domain, with remaining parts taken from reference TRBV19 and TRBJ1-1, reads DGGITQSPKYLFRKEGQNVTLSCEQNLNHDAMYWYRQDPGQGLRLIYYSQIVNDFQKGDIAEGYSVSREKKESFPLTVTSAQKNPTAFYLCASHVRGVNTEAFFGQGTRLTVV.

CDR3 nucleotide sequence: TGTGCCACCAGTGGGCCAGGGAATCAGCCCCAGCATTTT. Amino acids: CATSGPGNQPQHF. This rearrangement joins TRBV24-1 to TRBJ1-5; a possible D gene is TRBD1 (5 bases). V lost 5 bases, J lost 4 bases, and 8 bases lay in between. This CDR3 spans 13 amino acids. Per germline, CDR1 KGHDR and CDR2 SFDVKD.

This chain connects TRBV10-3 to TRBJ1-4; 11 bases fit TRBD1. The CDR3 has 17 residues. The J segment lost 7 bases and the V segment lost 0 bases, leaving 7 bases of the junction unmatched. Germline CDR1 reads ENHRY; CDR2 reads SYGVKD. The CDR3 spells CAISESTSGTGGEKLFF. CDR3 bases: TGTGCCATCAGTGAGTCGACGTCAGGGACAGGGGGTGAAAAACTGTTTTTT.

This sequence joins TRBV7-9 and TRBJ2-1; 12 bases match TRBD2. Trimming removed 2 bases from V and 6 bases from J; junction bases left unmatched: 8. The CDR3 extends over 17 amino acids. Germline CDR1 SEHNR, CDR2 FQNEAQ (reference sequence). CDR3 coding DNA: TGTGCCAGCAGCTTAAGGCTAGCGGGAGGGGGTACCAATGAGCAGTTCTTC. Protein: CASSLRLAGGGTNEQFF.

This chain connects TRBV3-1 (or the pseudogene TRBV3-2) to TRBJ1-4, with 7 bases matching TRBD1. After removal of 4 bases from V and 6 bases from J, the junction contained 5 bases not matched to a gene. Germline V gene lookup returns CDR1 LGHDT and CDR2 YNNKEL (reference sequence). The CDR3 contains 14 residues. DNA of the CDR3: TGTGCCAGCAGCCTTCGGGGACAGCATGAAAAACTGTTTTTT. It codes for CASSLRGQHEKLFF.

This sequence joins TRBV30 and TRBJ1-5, with D hard to call. Looked up from germline, CDR1 is GTSNPN and CDR2 is SVGIG (reference sequence). The CDR3 contains 14 residues. V dropped 2 bases and J dropped 0 bases, with 8 bases sitting between them. DNA of the CDR3: TGTGCCTGGAGTAACGGACTTAGCAATCAGCCCCAGCATTTT. It is translated as CAWSNGLSNQPQHF.

The J gene is TRBJ1-6, the V gene TRBV7-2; 7 bases are a match to TRBD1. The germline V gene encodes CDR1 SGHTA and CDR2 FQGNSA. V lost 5 bases to trimming and J lost 9 bases; unmatched junction nucleotides: 10. CDR3 length equals 15 residues. CDR3 residues: CASSRGGTVSSPLHF. CDR3 DNA: TGTGCCAGCAGCCGCGGGGGGACAGTTAGTTCACCCCTCCACTTT.

This chain joins TRBV3-1 (or the pseudogene TRBV3-2) and TRBJ2-1; 15 nucleotides match TRBD2. Per the germline V gene, CDR1 is LGHDT and CDR2 is YNNKEL (reference sequence). This CDR3 contains 13 residues. Unmatched junction bases numbered 2, after V lost 8 bases and J lost 9 bases. This CDR3 is CASQGLAGGEQFF. CDR3 sequence (DNA): TGTGCCAGCCAGGGACTAGCGGGGGGTGAGCAGTTCTTC.

The V gene is TRBV12-3 or TRBV12-4, the J gene TRBJ1-2; TRBD1 might be the D (5 bases). The CDR3 covers 12 residues. Trimming stripped 5 bases from V and 4 bases from J, with 8 bases between. The CDR3 nucleotides read TGTGCCAGCAGTACCGACAGCTATGGCTACACCTTC. It translates to CASSTDSYGYTF.